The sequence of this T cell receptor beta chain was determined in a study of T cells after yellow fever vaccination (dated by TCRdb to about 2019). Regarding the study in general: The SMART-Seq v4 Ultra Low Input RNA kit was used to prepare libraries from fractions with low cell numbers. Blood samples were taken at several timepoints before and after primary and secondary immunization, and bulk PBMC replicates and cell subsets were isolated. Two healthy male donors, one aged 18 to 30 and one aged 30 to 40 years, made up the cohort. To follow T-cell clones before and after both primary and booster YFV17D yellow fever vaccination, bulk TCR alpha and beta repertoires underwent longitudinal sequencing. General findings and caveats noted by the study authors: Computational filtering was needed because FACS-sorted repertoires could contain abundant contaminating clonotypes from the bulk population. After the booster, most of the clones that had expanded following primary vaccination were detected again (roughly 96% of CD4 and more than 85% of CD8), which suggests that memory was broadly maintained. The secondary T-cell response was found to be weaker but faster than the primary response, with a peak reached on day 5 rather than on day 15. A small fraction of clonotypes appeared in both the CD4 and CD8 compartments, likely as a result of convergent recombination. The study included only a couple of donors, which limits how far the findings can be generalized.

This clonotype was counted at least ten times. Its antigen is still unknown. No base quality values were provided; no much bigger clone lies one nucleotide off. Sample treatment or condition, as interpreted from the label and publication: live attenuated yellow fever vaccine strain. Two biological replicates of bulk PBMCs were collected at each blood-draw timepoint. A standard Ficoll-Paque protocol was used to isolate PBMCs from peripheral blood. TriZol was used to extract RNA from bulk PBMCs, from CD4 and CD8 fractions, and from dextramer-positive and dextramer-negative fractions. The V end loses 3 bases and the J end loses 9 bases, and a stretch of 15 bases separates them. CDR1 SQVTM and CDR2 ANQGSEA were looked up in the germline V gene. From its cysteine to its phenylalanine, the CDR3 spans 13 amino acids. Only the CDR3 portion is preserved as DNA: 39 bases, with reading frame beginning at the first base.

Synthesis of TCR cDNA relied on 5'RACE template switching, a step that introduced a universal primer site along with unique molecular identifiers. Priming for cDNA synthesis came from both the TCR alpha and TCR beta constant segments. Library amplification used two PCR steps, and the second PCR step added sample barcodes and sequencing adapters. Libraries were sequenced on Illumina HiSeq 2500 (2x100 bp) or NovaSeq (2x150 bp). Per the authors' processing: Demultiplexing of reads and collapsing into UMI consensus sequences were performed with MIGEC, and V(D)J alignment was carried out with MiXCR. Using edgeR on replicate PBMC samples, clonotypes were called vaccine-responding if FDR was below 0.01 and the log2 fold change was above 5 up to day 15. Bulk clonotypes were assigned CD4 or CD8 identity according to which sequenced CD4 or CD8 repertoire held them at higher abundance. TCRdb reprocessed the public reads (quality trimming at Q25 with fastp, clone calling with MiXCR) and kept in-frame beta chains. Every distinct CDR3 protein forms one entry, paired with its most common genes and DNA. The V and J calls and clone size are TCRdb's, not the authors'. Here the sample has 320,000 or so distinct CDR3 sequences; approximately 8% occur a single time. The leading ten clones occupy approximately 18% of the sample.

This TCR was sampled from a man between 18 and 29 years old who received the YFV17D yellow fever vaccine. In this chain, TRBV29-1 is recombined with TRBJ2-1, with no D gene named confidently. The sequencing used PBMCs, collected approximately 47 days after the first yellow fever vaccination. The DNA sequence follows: TGCAGCGTTGATCGCGGCCTCCTCGGTGAGCAGTTCTTC. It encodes CSVDRGLLGEQFF.